This T cell receptor beta chain appears in the sequencing data of a study of blood T cell repertoires in COVID-19. CDR3 length equals 15 residues. CDR1 SNHLY and CDR2 FYNNEI come from the germline V gene. V was clipped by 6 bases and J by 3 bases; unmatched bases: 9. The protocol was immunoSEQ multiplex PCR, while the TCRdb copy is restricted to in-frame clones and leaves out a portion. The sample includes approximately 450,000 clones, nearly 90% of them seen just once. Adults between roughly 18 and 95 years of age took part from about two dozen US areas. Participants were placed into cohorts based on the clinical history they reported.

The rearrangement joins TRBV2 to TRBJ2-7; 9 bases are shared with TRBD1. Sequenced input: PBMCs or T cells enriched from blood (not recorded which). This TCR was recovered from a woman between 18 and 29 years old with acute COVID-19. The CDR3 DNA is TGTGCCAGCAGCCTATCGACAGGGGGACTCTACGAGCAGTACTTC. Translated, it gives CASSLSTGGLYEQYF. The full variable domain, its missing parts supplied by reference TRBV2 and TRBJ2-7, is EPEVTQTPSHQVTQMGQEVILRCVPISNHLYFYWYRQILGQKVEFLVSFYNNEISEKSEIFDDQFSVERPDGSNFTLKIRSTKLEDSAMYFCASSLSTGGLYEQYFGPGTRLTVT.